This entry lists 32 T cell receptor beta chains sequenced from one sample in a study of shared clonotypes between healthy human individuals. Sequencing used immunoSEQ multiplex PCR; TCRdb keeps in-frame clones, though not all of them. The sample yields about 1.4 million clones, over 95% seen once. The specimen was naive CD4+ T cells sorted from blood. Subset of the sample: CD45RA+ positively selected. Every receptor here comes from a man aged 30 to 39 in good health.

This chain connects TRBV6-6 to TRBJ2-1; TRBD1 might be the D (6 bases). Trimming cost V 7 bases and J 5 bases, with 18 bases left between them. The CDR3 totals 15 residues. CDR1 is MNHNY and CDR2 is SVGAGI in the germline V gene (reference sequence). CDR3 amino acids: CASISYIGTNNEQFF. In nucleotides, the CDR3 is TGTGCCAGCATTTCGTATATCGGGACAAACAATGAGCAGTTCTTC.

Details on this clone: The sample contains more than one DNA sequence encoding this CDR3. The rearrangement joins TRBV6-1 to TRBJ2-3, with 9 bases that match TRBD2. In germline, CDR1 is MNHNS, CDR2 SASEGT. This CDR3 has 15 amino acids. V shed 2 bases, J shed 6 bases, and the junction held 6 bases outside the gene matches. CDR3 loop: CASSELAGGLDTQYF. The CDR3 nucleotides are TGTGCCAGCAGTGAACTCGCGGGAGGGCTGGATACGCAGTATTTT.

The chain carries TRBV28 and TRBJ1-4; D is unresolved. The V gene lost 7 bases and the J gene lost 3 bases, with 12 bases spanning the gap. CDR1 and CDR2 from the germline V gene are MDHEN and SYDVKM. The CDR3 contains 14 residues. As DNA, the CDR3 is TGTGCCAGCACCGCCAGGCCGTCTAATGAAAAACTGTTTTTT. This sequence encodes CASTARPSNEKLFF.

This clone was seen just once. The chain couples TRBV27 to TRBJ1-2; D gene ambiguous. With 4 bases removed from V and 3 bases from J, the gap between germline ends came to 18 bases. The CDR3 runs to 16 residues. Germline assignment: CDR1 MNHEY and CDR2 SMNVEV (reference sequence). The CDR3 sequence is CASSSRVVGSHYGYTF. The CDR3 DNA reads as TGTGCCAGCAGTTCCCGGGTTGTCGGGTCTCACTATGGCTACACCTTC.

The chain's CDR3 is CASKREITQETQYF. DNA of the CDR3: TGCGCCAGCAAGCGGGAGATCACCCAAGAGACCCAGTACTTC. The J gene is TRBJ2-5, the V gene TRBV5-1, with TRBD2 identical over 8 bases. Germline CDR1 SGHRS, CDR2 YFSETQ. The V and J ends lost 6 bases and 1 base, in that order; junction bases with no gene match: 5. The CDR3 totals 14 residues.

J is TRBJ2-7 and V is TRBV4-3; TRBD2 matches at 11 bases. Trimming removed 4 bases from V and 3 bases from J; junction bases left unmatched: 14. The CDR3 runs to 18 residues. From germline, CDR1 is LGHNA and CDR2 YSLEER. CDR3 protein: CASSRQTGGLAGGYEQYF. In DNA form, the CDR3 reads TGCGCCAGCAGCCGTCAGACAGGGGGGCTAGCGGGAGGCTACGAGCAGTACTTC.

J is TRBJ2-5 and V is TRBV11-2; D uncertain. V was pared by 1 base and J by 7 bases, with 10 bases between. The CDR3 has 13 amino acids. Germline loops: CDR1 SGHAT, CDR2 FQNNGV. The chain's CDR3 is CASSLVIAGTQYF. CDR3 nucleotide sequence: TGTGCCAGCAGCTTAGTAATAGCTGGGACCCAGTACTTC.

The chain uses TRBV2 and TRBJ1-1; 9 bases match TRBD1. CDR3 size: 14 residues. The V and J ends lost 6 bases and 4 bases, in that order; junction bases with no gene match: 6. Germline V gene sequence: CDR1 SNHLY, CDR2 FYNNEI. The CDR3 sequence is CASREDRGVTEAFF. For the CDR3, the DNA is TGTGCCAGCAGGGAGGACAGGGGCGTCACTGAAGCTTTCTTT.

The chain employs TRBV29-1 and TRBJ2-1; TRBD2 matches at 10 bases. The trim removed 4 bases at V and 5 bases at J, leaving 5 bases unmatched. Looked up from germline, CDR1 is SQVTM and CDR2 is ANQGSEA. The length of the CDR3 is 14 residues. The DNA for the CDR3 is TGCAGCGTTGCCTGGACTAGCGGAAACAATGAGCAGTTCTTC. It yields the protein CSVAWTSGNNEQFF.

CDR3 loop: CASSDFLAQYF. DNA for the CDR3: TGTGCCAGCAGTGACTTCCTTGCGCAGTATTTT. V usage is TRBV6-1 and J usage is TRBJ2-3; no firm D call. The V and J ends lost 3 bases and 10 bases respectively, with 8 bases between them. The germline CDR1 and CDR2 sequences are MNHNS and SASEGT. This CDR3 has 11 residues.

The V and J genes are TRBV5-4 and TRBJ2-2, with 9 bases identical to TRBD1. Per germline, CDR1 SGHNT and CDR2 YYREEE (reference sequence). This CDR3 has 15 residues. V shed 5 bases and J 5 bases; nucleotides not matched to a gene: 7. Written as DNA, the CDR3 is TGTGCCAGCAGTCAGGACAGGGGTGGGACCGGGGAGCTGTTTTTT. It yields the protein CASSQDRGGTGELFF.

The chain joins TRBV5-4 to TRBJ2-7; 10 bases align to TRBD1. Per germline, CDR1 SGHNT and CDR2 YYREEE (reference sequence). This CDR3 spans 14 amino acids. The junction had 9 bases not matched to a gene; V was cut back by 6 bases and J by 6 bases. CDR3: CASINSDRGLEQYF. The CDR3 nucleotides are TGTGCCAGCATCAACAGCGACAGGGGGCTCGAGCAGTACTTC. Looking up the rest from reference TRBV5-4 and TRBJ2-7 gives the full variable domain: ETGVTQSPTHLIKTRGQQVTLRCSSQSGHNTVSWYQQALGQGPQFIFQYYREEENGRGNFPPRFSGLQFPNYSSELNVNALELDDSALYLCASINSDRGLEQYFGPGTRLTVT.

The gene calls are TRBV28 and TRBJ2-2; D may be TRBD2 (5 bases). V lost 5 bases and J 15 bases, leaving 16 bases between the germline ends. The CDR3 is 12 amino acids. In germline, CDR1 is MDHEN, CDR2 SYDVKM. The CDR3 is CASSPKAFGMFF. CDR3 DNA: TGTGCCAGCAGTCCAAAGGCCTTCGGGATGTTTTTT.

This chain uses TRBV14 with TRBJ2-3, with 11 bases lining up with TRBD2. The CDR3 sequence is 19 residues long. Trimming removed 0 bases from V and 0 bases from J; junction bases left unmatched: 8. From germline, CDR1 is SGHDN and CDR2 FVKESK. The CDR3 sequence is CASSQDPGLAEPSTDTQYF. In DNA, the CDR3 is TGTGCCAGCAGCCAAGACCCGGGACTAGCGGAACCTAGCACAGATACGCAGTATTTT.

The chain joins TRBV11-2 to TRBJ2-7; 10 bases are a match to TRBD2. In germline, CDR1 is SGHAT, CDR2 FQNNGV. Trimming at V came to 0 bases and at J to 9 bases, leaving 8 bases not matched to a gene. The CDR3 contains 15 residues. Written as DNA, the CDR3 is TGTGCCAGCAGCTTAGATCTTGGAGCGGGAGGGGTGCAGTACTTC. Protein sequence: CASSLDLGAGGVQYF.

This clone was seen only once. The rearrangement links TRBV18 to TRBJ2-3; no clear D gene. The germline gives CDR1 KGHSH, CDR2 LQKENI. V dropped 1 base and J dropped 0 bases, with 11 bases sitting between them. This CDR3 has 16 amino acids. The CDR3 nucleotides read TGTGCCAGCTCACCACAGACCTCCCCTAGCACAGATACGCAGTATTTT. It is translated as CASSPQTSPSTDTQYF. The full variable domain, with the rest looked up from reference TRBV18 and TRBJ2-3, is NAGVMQNPRHLVRRRGQEARLRCSPMKGHSHVYWYRQLPEEGLKFMVYLQKENIIDESGMPKERFSAEFPKEGPSILRIQQVVRGDSAAYFCASSPQTSPSTDTQYFGPGTRLTVL.

This chain uses TRBV5-1 with TRBJ1-3; D call uncertain. Germline V lookup: CDR1 SGHRS, CDR2 YFSETQ. The ends were cut back, 4 bases at V and 0 bases at J, with 11 bases in the middle. The CDR3 is made up of 15 amino acids. The CDR3 loop is CASSTEPGSGNTIYF. Here the CDR3 DNA reads TGCGCCAGCAGCACCGAACCAGGCTCTGGAAACACCATATATTTT.

The chain couples TRBV29-1 to TRBJ2-1; 10 bases line up with TRBD2. Germline CDR1 and CDR2: SQVTM and ANQGSEA. The CDR3 covers 18 residues. J was trimmed by 1 base and V by 3 bases; bases with no gene match: 12. For the CDR3, the DNA is TGCAGCGTTGAGAGGGGGGCTAGCGGGAGCTATTCCTACAATGAGCAGTTCTTC. Translation gives CSVERGASGSYSYNEQFF.

The table lists this clone with a count of one. This chain joins TRBV9 and TRBJ1-5, with D uncertain. CDR3 size: 13 residues. The V and J ends lost 4 bases and 6 bases respectively, with 11 bases between them. CDR1 SGDLS and CDR2 YYNGEE come from the germline V gene. CDR3: CASSLLEGQPQHF. Here the CDR3 DNA reads TGTGCCAGCAGCCTCCTGGAGGGTCAGCCCCAGCATTTT.

The genes are TRBV6-1 and TRBJ2-3; D uncertain. This CDR3 is built from 14 residues. The germline V gene encodes CDR1 MNHNS and CDR2 SASEGT. The germline V and J ends were trimmed by 2 bases and 5 bases, with 11 bases remaining between them. The CDR3 nucleotides read TGTGCCAGCAGTGAAAGGACCTCTGTAGATACGCAGTATTTT. This sequence encodes CASSERTSVDTQYF.

The V gene is TRBV5-1, the J gene TRBJ1-4, with no clear D. Trimming stripped 5 bases from V and 0 bases from J, with 17 bases between. Germline loops: CDR1 SGHRS, CDR2 YFSETQ. This CDR3 has 17 amino acids. The CDR3 DNA follows: TGCGCCAGCAGACCCGACGGTAGACTTCCAACTAATGAAAAACTGTTTTTT. Its translation is CASRPDGRLPTNEKLFF.

This clone was seen only once. The chain has TRBV6-1 and TRBJ2-3, with D hard to call. The ends were cut back, 2 bases at V and 11 bases at J, with 8 bases in the middle. This CDR3 contains 11 residues. Germline values: CDR1 MNHNS, CDR2 SASEGT. CDR3 sequence (DNA): TGTGCCAGCAGTGAAAAGTGGGAGCAGTATTTT. Translating gives CASSEKWEQYF.

This chain uses TRBV9 with TRBJ1-2, with D perhaps matching TRBD1 (5 bases). Germline-derived CDR1 and CDR2 are SGDLS and YYNGEE. The CDR3 totals 15 residues. Trimming shortened V by 1 base and J by 7 bases, and 17 bases separated the two germline ends. The CDR3 loop reads CASSVSRATGGGYTF. In DNA, the CDR3 is TGTGCCAGCAGCGTATCGCGAGCTACCGGGGGTGGCTACACCTTC.

The V gene is TRBV19, the J gene TRBJ2-6; 9 positions agree with TRBD2. The junction had 7 bases not matched to a gene; V was cut back by 4 bases and J by 3 bases. Germline CDR1 and CDR2: LNHDA and SQIVND (reference sequence). The CDR3 is 17 amino acids. The CDR3 spells CASSTPSSGVGANVLTF. The CDR3 nucleotides read TGTGCCAGTAGTACTCCGTCTAGCGGGGTTGGGGCCAACGTCCTGACTTTC.

The chain has TRBV7-2 and TRBJ2-3, with 12 bases lining up with TRBD2. CDR3 length: 13 amino acids. V lost 6 bases, J lost 12 bases, and 7 bases stayed unmatched. CDR1 and CDR2 from the germline V gene are SGHTA and FQGNSA. CDR3 in DNA: TGTGCCAGCAGGACTAGCGGGAGTTTAAGTCAGTATTTT. This encodes CASRTSGSLSQYF.

The chain has TRBV7-8 and TRBJ2-2; 7 nucleotides line up with TRBD1. The trim removed 5 bases at V and 5 bases at J, leaving 14 bases unmatched. The CDR3 runs 17 residues. The V gene's germline CDR1 is SGHVS and CDR2 FQNEAQ. CDR3 region: CASSQHKQGIGTGELFF. The CDR3 nucleotides are TGTGCCAGCAGCCAACACAAACAGGGGATCGGAACCGGGGAGCTGTTTTTT.

In nucleotides, the CDR3 is TGTGCCAGCAGTTCGTCCCGGGACAGGGGGACCTACGAGCAGTACTTC. Encoded protein: CASSSSRDRGTYEQYF. The V call is TRBV27, the J call TRBJ2-7; 11 bases fit TRBD1. The CDR3 length is 16 residues. The germline gives CDR1 MNHEY, CDR2 SMNVEV (reference sequence). V gave up 4 bases and J gave up 2 bases; unmatched junction bases: 7.

V and J are TRBV10-3 and TRBJ2-1; tentative D call: TRBD2 (6 bases). Deletions cut 0 bases from V and 0 bases from J, with 15 bases between. CDR1 ENHRY and CDR2 SYGVKD come from the germline V gene. The CDR3 covers 18 residues. The CDR3 sequence is CAISESGRWRDSYNEQFF. CDR3 nucleotides: TGTGCCATCAGTGAGTCAGGCCGGTGGCGGGACTCCTACAATGAGCAGTTCTTC.

As concerns this clone: Other DNA sequences in this sample translate to the same CDR3. The rearrangement joins TRBV5-1 to TRBJ2-1, with 7 bases lining up with TRBD2. CDR1 is SGHRS and CDR2 is YFSETQ in the germline V gene. This CDR3 has 13 amino acids. Losses at the gene ends were 0 bases for V and 7 bases for J; bases not matched to a gene: 1. Written as DNA, the CDR3 is TGCGCCAGCAGCTTGGGACTAGCAAATGAGCAGTTCTTC. Its protein is CASSLGLANEQFF.

The V and J genes are TRBV9 and TRBJ1-2, with 8 nucleotides matching TRBD1. The CDR3 has 15 amino acids. Trimming cost V 4 bases and J 8 bases; bases outside gene matches: 13. Germline assignment: CDR1 SGDLS and CDR2 YYNGEE. The CDR3 coding sequence is TGTGCCAGCAGCTCACACGGTCGGGACAGGTACGGCTACACCTTC. Protein product: CASSSHGRDRYGYTF.

The gene calls are TRBV5-1 and TRBJ1-5, with TRBD1 as a possible D gene (6 bases). The CDR3 covers 14 residues. Deletions cut 4 bases from V and 3 bases from J, with 11 bases between. The germline V gene encodes CDR1 SGHRS and CDR2 YFSETQ. The CDR3 sequence is CASSQTGINQPQHF. The CDR3 DNA sequence: TGCGCCAGCAGCCAAACAGGGATCAATCAGCCCCAGCATTTT.

This chain uses TRBV7-7 with TRBJ2-2; TRBD2 matches at 11 bases. This CDR3 has 17 residues. The V segment lost 1 base and the J segment 6 bases; nucleotides outside the gene matches: 7. The germline gives CDR1 SSHAT, CDR2 FNYEAQ (reference sequence). The CDR3: CASSLVLTSGAPGELFF. The CDR3 nucleotides are TGTGCCAGCAGCTTAGTTTTGACTAGCGGGGCCCCCGGGGAGCTGTTTTTT.